The clone carrying this T cell receptor beta chain has only one observation. Its specificity is unknown. V was pared by 2 bases and J by 4 bases, with 4 bases of the junction left unmatched. Germline CDR1 MNHEY, CDR2 SVGAGI. This CDR3 comprises 15 residues. The data were produced by immunoSEQ multiplex PCR, yet TCRdb's version contains in-frame clones alone and is incomplete. The sample contains about 22,000 clones, around four fifths of which appear only once. The sample originates from a study of OX40 agonist ivuxolimab in advanced cancers. Regarding the study as a whole: The study did not work out the antigen specificity of the expanded peripheral T cells.

The sample here was CD4+ or CD8+ T cells sorted from blood, taken in a trial of the OX40 agonist ivuxolimab. The clonotype originates from an adult with an advanced solid tumor such as melanoma, head and neck, liver or kidney cancer. The V and J genes are TRBV6-5 and TRBJ2-2, with 7 bases aligning to TRBD1. CDR3 sequence reads: CASSYRGLGTGELFF. In DNA form, the CDR3 reads TGTGCCAGCAGTTACAGGGGGCTGGGCACCGGGGAGCTGTTTTTT.